The next 5 T cell receptor beta chains were all read from a single sample in a study of blood T cell repertoires in COVID-19. Data came from immunoSEQ multiplex PCR; TCRdb stores just in-frame clones and leaves some out. Of a few hundred thousand clones listed, around four fifths were seen once; the top ten hold roughly 8.2%. Sequencing used peripheral blood. These receptors all stem from a woman aged 80 or over with COVID-19, enrolled during active disease.

The chain carries TRBV7-8 and TRBJ2-7; D perhaps matches TRBD2 (5 bases). The CDR3 is 13 residues long. Germline values: CDR1 SGHVS, CDR2 FQNEAQ. V was pared by 1 base and J by 4 bases, with 8 bases between. The CDR3 region is CASSLGGLYEQYF. Written as DNA, the CDR3 is TGTGCCAGCAGCTTAGGAGGGTTATACGAGCAGTACTTC.

V and J are TRBV2 and TRBJ1-2, with TRBD1 matching over 9 bases. V shed 7 bases, J shed 8 bases, and the junction held 11 bases outside the gene matches. Germline V gene data show CDR1 as SNHLY and CDR2 as FYNNEI. This CDR3 has 14 residues. CDR3 region: CASTPEGQGSGYTF. CDR3 DNA: TGTGCCAGCACCCCAGAGGGACAGGGTAGCGGCTACACCTTC.

As regards this clone: Mismatch with germline at one junction end may stem from a read error. The chain couples TRBV4-1 to TRBJ1-2; 11 bases map to TRBD1. The CDR3 totals 15 residues. Germline V lookup: CDR1 MGHRA, CDR2 YSYEKL. The CDR3, as DNA: TGCGCCAGCAACCAACCGGGACAGGGGGTTAGCGGCTACACCTTC. Amino acid sequence: CASNQPGQGVSGYTF.

The J gene is TRBJ1-1, the V gene TRBV30; 7 bases line up with TRBD1. V shed 0 bases, J shed 4 bases, and the junction held 2 bases outside the gene matches. Germline CDR1 and CDR2: GTSNPN and SVGIG (reference sequence). This CDR3 is built from 13 residues. CDR3 coding DNA: TGTGCCTGGAGTGTAGGGGGCAGCACTGAAGCTTTCTTT. Translation gives CAWSVGGSTEAFF.

The chain combines TRBV10-3 with TRBJ1-2, with D possibly being TRBD1 (6 bases). CDR1 and CDR2 (germline): ENHRY, SYGVKD. Deletions cut 10 bases from V and 3 bases from J, with 9 bases between. The CDR3 is made up of 11 amino acids. In nucleotides, the CDR3 is TGTGCCACGTACAGGGACTATGGCTACACCTTC. This sequence encodes CATYRDYGYTF.